The 17 T cell receptor beta chains given below trace back to one sample, sequenced in a study of blood T cell repertoires in COVID-19. Clones were sequenced by immunoSEQ multiplex PCR, and TCRdb holds only the in-frame ones, with some missing. Counted here are 150,000 to 250,000 clones, 84% occurring once; the ten biggest clones make up roughly 7%. The material sequenced was PBMCs or T cells enriched from blood (not recorded which). These receptors all come from a man aged 35 to 55 who had recovered from COVID-19.

The table lists this clone with many counts. This chain joins TRBV27 and TRBJ2-1, with 13 bases matching TRBD2. Germline-derived CDR1 and CDR2 are MNHEY and SMNVEV (reference sequence). The J segment lost 0 bases and the V segment lost 4 bases, leaving 12 bases of the junction unmatched. The CDR3 has 20 amino acids. CDR3 in amino acids: CASSSGTSGDPFSSYNEQFF. In DNA form, the CDR3 reads TGTGCCAGCAGTTCAGGGACTAGCGGGGATCCATTCAGCTCCTACAATGAGCAGTTCTTC.

V is TRBV5-1 and J is TRBJ1-2; 9 nucleotides agree with TRBD1. V trimming: 4 bases; J trimming: 3 bases; junction bases outside the gene matches: 13. Germline values: CDR1 SGHRS, CDR2 YFSETQ. The CDR3 sequence is 17 residues long. CDR3 in amino acids: CASSPGQGPSLDYGYTF. CDR3 nucleotides: TGCGCCAGCAGCCCAGGACAGGGGCCATCTCTTGACTATGGCTACACCTTC. The full variable domain, in which reference TRBV5-1 and TRBJ1-2 provide the parts outside the CDR3, is KAGVTQTPRYLIKTRGQQVTLSCSPISGHRSVSWYQQTPGQGLQFLFEYFSETQRNKGNFPGRFSGRQFSNSRSEMNVSTLELGDSALYLCASSPGQGPSLDYGYTFGSGTRLTVV.

The CDR3 sequence is CASSPSGNTIYF. The CDR3 bases are TGTGCCAGCAGCCCATCTGGAAACACCATATATTTT. The chain has TRBV7-2 and TRBJ1-3; no clear D gene. The CDR3 covers 12 residues. Germline V gene data show CDR1 as SGHTA and CDR2 as FQGNSA. V lost 5 bases and J 1 base, leaving 3 bases between the germline ends.

V and J are TRBV3-1 (or the pseudogene TRBV3-2) and TRBJ2-7; D may be TRBD2 (5 bases). Trimming removed 4 bases at V and 2 bases at J, with 18 bases between. The CDR3 is 16 residues long. Germline CDR1 and CDR2: LGHDT and YNNKEL (reference sequence). The CDR3 loop is CASSRQPGVGPYEQYF. Here the CDR3 DNA reads TGTGCCAGCAGCCGTCAGCCCGGGGTGGGCCCCTACGAGCAGTACTTC.

The CDR3 DNA sequence: TGTGCCAGCAGCCAAGATTGGGAGCTCTACAATGAGCAGTTCTTC. It codes for CASSQDWELYNEQFF. The chain employs TRBV4-2 and TRBJ2-1, with TRBD2 as a possible D gene (5 bases). V was clipped by 0 bases and J by 3 bases, with 9 bases between them. The germline CDR1 and CDR2 sequences are LGHNA and YNFKEQ. The CDR3 loop spans 15 amino acids.

V is TRBV6-2 or TRBV6-3 and J is TRBJ1-1; D is possibly TRBD1 (6 bases). Germline V lookup: CDR1 MNHEY, CDR2 SVGEGT. The CDR3 extends over 14 amino acids. V shed 6 bases and J shed 4 bases, with 15 bases lying between them. CDR3 sequence: CASSSTQGVTEAFF. The CDR3 nucleotides are TGTGCCAGCAGCTCTACACAGGGAGTCACTGAAGCTTTCTTT.

J is TRBJ2-7 and V is TRBV11-2, with TRBD2 matching 13 bases. The CDR3 is 19 residues long. Germline assignment: CDR1 SGHAT and CDR2 FQNNGV. V dropped 0 bases and J dropped 5; count of bases not matched to a gene: 13. This CDR3 is CASSLDRTSGGATANEQYF. CDR3 nucleotides: TGTGCCAGCAGCTTAGATCGTACTAGCGGGGGGGCGACCGCTAACGAGCAGTACTTC.

The chain couples TRBV4-3 to TRBJ2-7; TRBD2 matches 9 bases. Germline V gives CDR1 LGHNA, CDR2 YSLEER. V was pared by 4 bases and J by 5 bases, with 6 bases of the junction left unmatched. The CDR3 loop spans 14 amino acids. This CDR3 reads CASSPRERGDEQYF. The CDR3, as DNA: TGCGCCAGCAGCCCCCGGGAGCGGGGGGACGAGCAGTACTTC.

The chain carries TRBV5-5 and TRBJ2-7; D is perhaps TRBD1 (5 bases). V lost 2 bases to trimming and J lost 2 bases, with 14 bases between them. The germline V gene encodes CDR1 SGHKS and CDR2 YYEKEE (reference sequence). CDR3 length equals 15 residues. The DNA for the CDR3 is TGTGCCAGCAGCTTAGTAACAGGAGAAACCTACGAGCAGTACTTC. Its protein product is CASSLVTGETYEQYF.

V and J are TRBV28 and TRBJ1-2; possibly TRBD1 for D (5 bases). The CDR3 covers 14 residues. V lost 1 base and J 7 bases, leaving 13 bases between the germline ends. Per the germline V gene, CDR1 is MDHEN and CDR2 is SYDVKM. CDR3 bases: TGTGCCAGCAGTTTATATGGGGGGAAGGGTGGCTACACCTTC. It is translated as CASSLYGGKGGYTF.

The V gene is TRBV28, the J gene TRBJ1-2; perhaps TRBD1 as D (6 bases). This CDR3 is 13 amino acids long. V was cut by 2 bases and J by 6 bases, with 10 bases left in between. Looked up from germline, CDR1 is MDHEN and CDR2 is SYDVKM. CDR3 protein: CASSLGTTNGYTF. The CDR3 coding sequence is TGTGCCAGCAGTTTAGGGACAACCAATGGCTACACCTTC.

As DNA, the CDR3 is TGCGCCAGCAGCCCAACCAGGGGGCTAGTCTACACCTTC. Amino acid sequence: CASSPTRGLVYTF. The rearrangement joins TRBV4-3 to TRBJ1-2; 8 nucleotides match TRBD1. The CDR3 is 13 amino acids. CDR1 LGHNA and CDR2 YSLEER come from the germline V gene. V was pared by 4 bases and J by 10 bases, with 8 bases of the junction left unmatched.

The chain uses TRBV4-2 and TRBJ2-3; 14 nucleotides align to TRBD2. From germline, CDR1 is LGHNA and CDR2 YNFKEQ. This CDR3 comprises 18 residues. V lost 3 bases, J lost 4 bases, and 9 bases stayed unmatched. The CDR3 protein is CASSHLKGTSGGSDTQYF. The DNA for the CDR3 is TGTGCCAGCAGCCATCTGAAAGGGACTAGCGGGGGATCAGATACGCAGTATTTT.

V usage is TRBV5-4 and J usage is TRBJ1-6, with D possibly matching TRBD1 (5 bases). Per the germline V gene, CDR1 is SGHNT and CDR2 is YYREEE (reference sequence). Trimming left V 4 bases short and J 4 bases short, with 9 bases between. CDR3 length: 14 residues. The CDR3 DNA is TGTGCCAGCAGCCTCGACAGATATAATTCACCCCTCCACTTT. It codes for CASSLDRYNSPLHF.

The gene calls are TRBV5-1 and TRBJ2-1, with 9 bases that match TRBD1. Germline assignment: CDR1 SGHRS and CDR2 YFSETQ. The V segment lost 3 bases and the J segment 3 bases; nucleotides outside the gene matches: 4. This CDR3 has 15 amino acids. As DNA, the CDR3 is TGCGCCAGCAGCTACCGGACAGGGGTCTACAATGAGCAGTTCTTC. Translation gives CASSYRTGVYNEQFF. Complete variable domain (other parts from reference TRBV5-1 and TRBJ2-1): KAGVTQTPRYLIKTRGQQVTLSCSPISGHRSVSWYQQTPGQGLQFLFEYFSETQRNKGNFPGRFSGRQFSNSRSEMNVSTLELGDSALYLCASSYRTGVYNEQFFGPGTRLTVL.

V gene TRBV4-1 combines with J gene TRBJ1-1, with 7 bases identical to TRBD1. The length of the CDR3 is 19 residues. Germline CDR1 and CDR2: MGHRA and YSYEKL. V shed 5 bases, J shed 0 bases, and the junction held 18 bases outside the gene matches. The DNA of the CDR3 is TGCGCCAGCAGCTCAATTCGGGGGACAGCCGATACATTGAACACTGAAGCTTTCTTT. Translation: CASSSIRGTADTLNTEAFF.

The CDR3 protein is CASSKDRYNEQFF. The DNA for the CDR3 is TGTGCCAGCAGCAAGGACAGATACAATGAGCAGTTCTTC. The chain is built from TRBV5-4 and TRBJ2-1; tentative D call: TRBD1 (6 bases). CDR1 and CDR2 from the germline V gene are SGHNT and YYREEE (reference sequence). V gave up 4 bases and J gave up 4 bases, with 9 bases separating them. The CDR3 loop spans 13 amino acids.